The 21 T cell receptor beta chains reported below all come from one sample, sequenced in a study of cytomegalovirus exposure and HLA in healthy donors. The PCR contained 60 Vbeta and 13 Jbeta primers. Generated by immunoSEQ multiplex PCR, the TCRdb table keeps only in-frame clones and is missing some. Here the sample spans about 210,000 clones, about three quarters being singletons. Input material: PBMCs. The receptor source for this set is a boy between 10 and 17 years old in good health and CMV-seronegative.

The chain uses TRBV9 and TRBJ2-3; TRBD1 is a possible D gene (5 bases). The CDR3 runs to 15 residues. CDR1 and CDR2 from the germline V gene are SGDLS and YYNGEE. Trimming stripped 3 bases from V and 2 bases from J, with 13 bases between. CDR3 nucleotides: TGTGCCAGCAGCGCTCCAGGGTACTTCACAGATACGCAGTATTTT. This sequence encodes CASSAPGYFTDTQYF.

The rearrangement joins TRBV19 to TRBJ1-5, with D unresolved. The germline V and J ends were trimmed by 3 bases and 1 base, with 7 bases remaining between them. CDR3 length equals 14 residues. Germline CDR1 is LNHDA and CDR2 is SQIVND (reference sequence). The CDR3 DNA is TGTGCCAGTAGTATCGTAGAAAGCAATCAGCCCCAGCATTTT. Protein product: CASSIVESNQPQHF.

The rearrangement joins TRBV13 to TRBJ2-7; maybe TRBD1 (6 bases). Looked up from germline, CDR1 is PRHDT and CDR2 is FYEKMQ (reference sequence). The CDR3 consists of 15 residues. Deletions cut 8 bases from V and 6 bases from J, with 23 bases between. The CDR3 region is CASEASGEAPGEQYF. In DNA, the CDR3 is TGTGCCAGCGAAGCCTCAGGGGAAGCCCCAGGCGAGCAGTACTTC.

V gene TRBV4-2 combines with J gene TRBJ2-5, with D possibly TRBD2 on 7 matching bases. The last part of the DNA fits TRBJ2-7 better; the J call may be wrong. This CDR3 region has 16 residues. Germline V gives CDR1 LGHNA, CDR2 YNFKEQ. This chain's CDR3 is CASSQVGSGGPYEQYF. CDR3 coding DNA: TGTGCCAGCAGCCAAGTCGGGTCCGGGGGGCCCTACGAGCAGTACTTC.

The rearrangement links TRBV30 to TRBJ1-4; D is ambiguous. Germline CDR1 GTSNPN, CDR2 SVGIG (reference sequence). The CDR3 is made up of 11 amino acids. Deletions cut 3 bases from V and 8 bases from J, with 7 bases between. CDR3 residues: CAWSEVEKLFF. The CDR3 coding sequence is TGTGCCTGGAGCGAGGTGGAAAAACTGTTTTTT.

This rearrangement joins TRBV6-5 to TRBJ1-1; TRBD1 might be the D (5 bases). Germline V gene data show CDR1 as MNHEY and CDR2 as SVGAGI. V was clipped by 5 bases and J by 4 bases, with 17 bases between them. There are 15 residues in the CDR3. Here the CDR3 DNA reads TGTGCCAGCAGTCGGGACCGCCGGCGGGGCACTGAAGCTTTCTTT. It codes for CASSRDRRRGTEAFF.

The rearrangement links TRBV25-1 to TRBJ2-1; 9 nucleotides match TRBD2. The CDR3 sequence is 16 residues long. The V and J ends lost 0 bases and 7 bases, in that order; junction bases with no gene match: 7. Germline V lookup: CDR1 MGHDK, CDR2 SYGVNS. CDR3 coding DNA: TGTGCCAGCAGTGAATATGAAGGACTAGCGTCGAATGAGCAGTTCTTC. Translation: CASSEYEGLASNEQFF.

The chain uses TRBV10-1 and TRBJ2-3; 7 bases map to TRBD2. The CDR3 contains 12 residues. Germline CDR1 is WNHNN and CDR2 is SYGVQD (reference sequence). With V trimmed by 7 bases and J by 4 bases, 2 bases remained unmatched. CDR3 nucleotide sequence: TGCGCCAGCACTAGCGGAGCAGATACGCAGTATTTT. The encoded protein is CASTSGADTQYF.

This chain joins TRBV30 and TRBJ1-3, with a possible D match to TRBD1 (6 bases). Trimming took off 4 bases at V and 3 bases at J, with 10 bases between the two ends. CDR1 GTSNPN and CDR2 SVGIG come from the germline V gene (reference sequence). This CDR3 is 13 amino acids long. The CDR3 coding sequence is TGTGCCTGGACTGGACAGCTTGGAAACACCATATATTTT. This sequence encodes CAWTGQLGNTIYF.

This clone turned up a few times. This rearrangement joins TRBV7-8 to TRBJ2-3, with a weak D call TRBD2 (6 bases). The length of the CDR3 is 16 residues. Germline V gene sequence: CDR1 SGHVS, CDR2 FQNEAQ. V was cut by 4 bases and J by 5 bases, with 19 bases left in between. The CDR3 spells CASSSREGVGGDTQYF. The CDR3 nucleotides read TGTGCCAGCAGCTCCCGCGAAGGGGTGGGGGGAGATACGCAGTATTTT.

This chain links TRBV4-1 with TRBJ2-5, with D unresolved. This CDR3 region has 14 residues. Germline CDR1 and CDR2: MGHRA and YSYEKL. V was cut by 0 bases and J by 5 bases, with 10 bases left in between. In DNA form, the CDR3 reads TGCGCCAGCAGCCAAGACTCCCGTTTGGAGACCCAGTACTTC. It yields the protein CASSQDSRLETQYF.

This chain links TRBV5-4 with TRBJ2-7, with D maybe TRBD1 (5 bases). V lost 4 bases and J 0 bases, leaving 20 bases between the germline ends. The CDR3 is made up of 17 amino acids. Germline-derived CDR1 and CDR2 are SGHNT and YYREEE (reference sequence). This chain's CDR3 is CASSVRLRGDDSYEQYF. The CDR3 DNA reads as TGTGCCAGCAGCGTGCGCTTAAGGGGTGACGACTCCTACGAGCAGTACTTC.

V usage is TRBV6-6 and J usage is TRBJ1-4, with TRBD1 matching 8 bases. Germline CDR1 MNHNY, CDR2 SVGAGI (reference sequence). After removal of 4 bases from V and 8 bases from J, the junction contained 6 bases not matched to a gene. This CDR3 is built from 14 residues. The CDR3 nucleotides read TGTGCCAGCAGTTCTACAGGGGGAGTAGAAAAACTGTTTTTT. Its protein product is CASSSTGGVEKLFF.

This sequence joins TRBV5-1 and TRBJ1-5; D remains unclear. Trimming cost V 0 bases and J 4 bases, with 11 bases left between them. The CDR3 sequence is 15 residues long. CDR1 SGHRS and CDR2 YFSETQ come from the germline V gene. CDR3 DNA sequence: TGCGCCAGCAGCTTGGGGGCGGACTTAAATCAGCCCCAGCATTTT. Translating gives CASSLGADLNQPQHF.

The sample holds a few counts of this clone. The V call is TRBV6-6, the J call TRBJ2-1; tentatively, D is TRBD2 (5 bases). CDR3 length: 14 residues. V gave up 6 bases and J gave up 5 bases, with 14 bases separating them. CDR1 is MNHNY, CDR2 SVGAGI, per germline (reference sequence). CDR3 DNA sequence: TGTGCCAGCAGCTCAGTGCTGAGGGACAATGAGCAGTTCTTC. Translated, it gives CASSSVLRDNEQFF.

The rearrangement uses TRBV2 and TRBJ1-5; 9 nucleotides line up with TRBD1. In germline, CDR1 is SNHLY, CDR2 FYNNEI. The trim removed 8 bases at V and 6 bases at J, leaving 11 bases unmatched. The CDR3 covers 15 residues. The CDR3: CASRIKGTGFQPQHF. In nucleotides, the CDR3 is TGTGCCAGCCGTATAAAAGGGACAGGGTTTCAGCCCCAGCATTTT.

This clone has just one count. The chain links TRBV30 to TRBJ1-6, with TRBD1 matching over 8 bases. V was pared by 2 bases and J by 9 bases, with 6 bases of the junction left unmatched. The CDR3 loop spans 14 amino acids. Germline-derived CDR1 and CDR2 are GTSNPN and SVGIG (reference sequence). CDR3 sequence (DNA): TGTGCCTGGAGTCCCGGACAGGGACCTTCACCCCTCCACTTT. Translation: CAWSPGQGPSPLHF.

The chain links TRBV9 to TRBJ2-1, with 8 bases that match TRBD2. V lost 3 bases, J lost 0 bases, and 11 bases stayed unmatched. Germline loops: CDR1 SGDLS, CDR2 YYNGEE. The CDR3 has 18 residues. The CDR3 spells CASSGATLTSDSYNEQFF. The CDR3 DNA reads TGTGCCAGCAGCGGAGCGACCTTGACTAGCGACTCCTACAATGAGCAGTTCTTC. The whole variable domain, filled in from reference TRBV9 and TRBJ2-1, reads DSGVTQTPKHLITATGQRVTLRCSPRSGDLSVYWYQQSLDQGLQFLIQYYNGEERAKGNILERFSAQQFPDLHSELNLSSLELGDSALYFCASSGATLTSDSYNEQFFGPGTRLTVL.

This rearrangement joins TRBV18 to TRBJ1-1; 9 bases line up with TRBD1. V gave up 5 bases and J gave up 4 bases; unmatched junction bases: 2. The CDR3 spans 13 residues. Germline CDR1 is KGHSH and CDR2 is LQKENI. The CDR3 nucleotides are TGTGCCAGCTCAAGGGACAGGGCCACTGAAGCTTTCTTT. Translation gives CASSRDRATEAFF.

The chain couples TRBV5-4 to TRBJ1-1; 8 nucleotides line up with TRBD1. Trimming took 5 bases from V and 0 from J; bases not matched to a gene: 9. CDR1 and CDR2 from the germline V gene are SGHNT and YYREEE (reference sequence). CDR3 length: 16 amino acids. The CDR3 DNA reads as TGTGCCAGCAGTAACGGACAGGGAGTTTTGAACACTGAAGCTTTCTTT. It yields the protein CASSNGQGVLNTEAFF.

This clone was picked up a small number of times. The chain uses TRBV27 and TRBJ2-1; perhaps TRBD2 as D (6 bases). Germline CDR1 reads MNHEY; CDR2 reads SMNVEV (reference sequence). Trimming left V 3 bases short and J 0 bases short, with 15 bases between. The CDR3 has 17 residues. This CDR3 reads CASSLASGFSSYNEQFF. In DNA, the CDR3 is TGTGCCAGCAGTTTGGCCAGCGGGTTTAGCTCCTACAATGAGCAGTTCTTC.